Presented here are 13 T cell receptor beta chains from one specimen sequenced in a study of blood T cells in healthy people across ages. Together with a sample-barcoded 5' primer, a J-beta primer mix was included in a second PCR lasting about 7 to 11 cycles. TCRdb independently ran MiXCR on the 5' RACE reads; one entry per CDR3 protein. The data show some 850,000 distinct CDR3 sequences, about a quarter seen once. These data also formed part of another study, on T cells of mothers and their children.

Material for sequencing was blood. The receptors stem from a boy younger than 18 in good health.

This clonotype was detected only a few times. CDR3 loop: CASSSVGSGNTIYF. The CDR3 region has the DNA TGTGCCAGCAGTTCGGTCGGATCTGGAAACACCATATATTTT. V usage is TRBV6-2 or TRBV6-3 and J usage is TRBJ1-3; D unclear. CDR1 is MNHEY and CDR2 is SVGEGT in the germline V gene. The CDR3 sequence is 14 residues long. Trimming cost V 4 bases and J 1 base, with 8 bases left between them.

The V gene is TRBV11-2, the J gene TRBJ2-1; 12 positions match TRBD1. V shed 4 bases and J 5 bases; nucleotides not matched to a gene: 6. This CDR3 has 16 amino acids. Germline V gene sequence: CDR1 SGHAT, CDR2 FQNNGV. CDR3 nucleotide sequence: TGTGCCAGCAGCTCCATCCGGGACAGGGGGCACAATGAGCAGTTCTTC. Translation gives CASSSIRDRGHNEQFF.

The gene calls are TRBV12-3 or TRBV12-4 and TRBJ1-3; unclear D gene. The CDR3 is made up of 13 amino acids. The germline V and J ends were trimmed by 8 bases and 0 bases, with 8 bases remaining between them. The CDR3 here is CASSGFSGNTIYF. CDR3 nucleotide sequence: TGTGCCAGCTCCGGGTTCTCTGGAAACACCATATATTTT.

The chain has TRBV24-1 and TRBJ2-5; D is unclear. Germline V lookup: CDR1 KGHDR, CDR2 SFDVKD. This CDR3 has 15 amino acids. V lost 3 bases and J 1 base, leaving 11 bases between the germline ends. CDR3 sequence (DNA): TGTGCCACCAGTGATGCCTGGGATACCCAAGAGACCCAGTACTTC. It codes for CATSDAWDTQETQYF.

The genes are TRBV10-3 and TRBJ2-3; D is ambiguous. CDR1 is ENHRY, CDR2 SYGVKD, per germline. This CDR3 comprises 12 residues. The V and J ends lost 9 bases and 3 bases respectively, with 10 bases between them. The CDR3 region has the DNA TGTGCCATAAGGTCAGGTACAGATACGCAGTATTTT. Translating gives CAIRSGTDTQYF.

CDR3 DNA: TGTGCCATCAGGGGAACTAGCTGGAGCTCCTACAATGAGCAGTTCTTC. This encodes CAIRGTSWSSYNEQFF. This chain uses TRBV10-3 with TRBJ2-1; D is perhaps TRBD2 (6 bases). Trimming cost V 6 bases and J 0 bases, with 15 bases left between them. This CDR3 has 16 residues. Germline values: CDR1 ENHRY, CDR2 SYGVKD.

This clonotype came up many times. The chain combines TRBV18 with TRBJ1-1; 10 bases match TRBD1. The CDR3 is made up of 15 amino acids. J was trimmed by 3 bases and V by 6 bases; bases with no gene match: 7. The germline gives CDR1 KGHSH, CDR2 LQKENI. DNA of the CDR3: TGTGCCAGCTCTGCGACAGGGGGCCTCTACACTGAAGCTTTCTTT. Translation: CASSATGGLYTEAFF.

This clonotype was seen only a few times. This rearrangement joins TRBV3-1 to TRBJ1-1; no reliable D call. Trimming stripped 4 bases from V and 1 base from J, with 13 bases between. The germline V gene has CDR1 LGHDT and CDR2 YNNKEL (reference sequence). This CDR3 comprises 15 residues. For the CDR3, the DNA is TGTGCCAGCAGCCTTCAGCGAGAGACGAACACTGAAGCTTTCTTT. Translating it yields CASSLQRETNTEAFF.

CDR3 bases: TGTGCCAGCAGCCTCGAGGGAGGGGCCGGGTATGGCTACACCTTC. It is translated as CASSLEGGAGYGYTF. The chain carries TRBV7-2 and TRBJ1-2, with a tentative D call TRBD1 (5 bases). Trimming left V 5 bases short and J 5 bases short, with 18 bases between. Per the germline V gene, CDR1 is SGHTA and CDR2 is FQGNSA. This CDR3 has 15 residues.

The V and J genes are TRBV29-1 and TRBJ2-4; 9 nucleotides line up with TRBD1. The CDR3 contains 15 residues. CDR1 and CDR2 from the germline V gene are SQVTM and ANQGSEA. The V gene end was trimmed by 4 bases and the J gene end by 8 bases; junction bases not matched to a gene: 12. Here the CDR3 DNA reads TGCAGCGTTGGGCCGCCTGGGACAGGGTTGGACATTCAGTACTTC. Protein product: CSVGPPGTGLDIQYF.

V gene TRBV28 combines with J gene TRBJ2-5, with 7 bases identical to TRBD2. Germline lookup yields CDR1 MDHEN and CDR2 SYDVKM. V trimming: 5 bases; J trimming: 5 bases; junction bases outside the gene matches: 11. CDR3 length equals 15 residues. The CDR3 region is CASSTGLTGEETQYF. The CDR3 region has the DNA TGTGCCAGCAGTACGGGACTAACGGGAGAGGAGACCCAGTACTTC.

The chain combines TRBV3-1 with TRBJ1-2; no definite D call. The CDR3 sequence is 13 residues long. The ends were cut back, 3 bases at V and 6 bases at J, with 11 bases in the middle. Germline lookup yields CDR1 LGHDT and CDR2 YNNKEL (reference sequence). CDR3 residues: CASSQTSLNGYTF. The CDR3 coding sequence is TGTGCCAGCAGCCAGACAAGCCTTAATGGCTACACCTTC.

The CDR3 is CASSGEGAIDEQFF. CDR3 nucleotide sequence: TGCGCCAGCAGTGGCGAGGGGGCCATCGATGAGCAGTTCTTC. The chain joins TRBV10-2 to TRBJ2-5; TRBD1 agrees at 7 bases. The J call may be mistaken, given a closer DNA end match to TRBJ2-1. Germline V gene data show CDR1 as WSHSY and CDR2 as SAAADI. The CDR3 totals 14 residues.